The sequence of this TCR beta chain was determined in a study of T-cell reconstitution after alpha-beta-depleted transplantation in children (TCRdb year 2016). Context from the whole study: The study quantitatively tracked T-cell immune reconstitution after TCRalphabeta/CD19-depleted allogeneic hematopoietic cell transplantation in children using TCR repertoire profiling.

Libraries were constructed by PCR. Instrument on record: Illumina HiSeq 2500. To normalize quantification of the TCRbeta repertoire, the TCR libraries were built with molecular barcoding that relied on unique molecular identifiers. TCRdb trimmed public reads at Q25 via fastp, called clones via MiXCR and kept in-frame beta chains. For every CDR3 protein sequence, its rows merge into one entry that carries the most common genes and DNA. The sample records some 830,000 distinct CDR3 sequences, roughly 15% of which are singletons. The top ten clonotypes cover roughly 5% of the sample. CDR1 SQVTM and CDR2 ANQGSEA are derived from the germline V gene. Ends trimmed: V by 3 bases, J by 2 bases; bases unmatched to a gene: 14. The CDR3, from cysteine to phenylalanine, totals 17 residues. The entry retains the CDR3 DNA only, 51 bases that are in frame from base 1. The table lists this clonotype with a few counts. Its antigen specificity is not known. Base qualities are missing; no much larger clone stands one base away.

What the research found in general, with its limitations: Over the following months the frequencies of hyperexpanded clones went down, and after one year T-cell counts and TCRbeta diversity were mostly credited to newly produced T cells. The apparently early recovery of alphabetaT-cell counts about two months after transplant reportedly depended on only several hundred rapidly expanded clones that came from non-depleted graft cells. The high TCRbeta diversity at day 60 in some patients was ascribed to recipient T cells and intrathymic progenitors that had survived conditioning.

What this sample's treatment or condition label stands for: allogeneic hematopoietic cell transplantation with graft depleted of TCRalphabeta T cells and CD19 B cells. The children who served as transplant recipients had been given grafts of TCRalphabeta/CD19-depleted allogeneic hematopoietic cells. The sequences come from PBMCs, mostly from graft donor cells, collected 360 days after TCRalphabeta/CD19-depleted stem cell transplant. The sequence joins TRBV29-1 to TRBJ2-3, with 7 junctional bases fitting TRBD1. The sequence came from a male patient between 5 and 17 years old who had a stem cell transplant for acute lymphoblastic leukemia, so the T cells may come from the graft donor. The nucleotides read TGCAGCGTTGAGTCGGCGCAGGGACAGAGTTACACAGATACGCAGTATTTT. This gives the protein CSVESAQGQSYTDTQYF.